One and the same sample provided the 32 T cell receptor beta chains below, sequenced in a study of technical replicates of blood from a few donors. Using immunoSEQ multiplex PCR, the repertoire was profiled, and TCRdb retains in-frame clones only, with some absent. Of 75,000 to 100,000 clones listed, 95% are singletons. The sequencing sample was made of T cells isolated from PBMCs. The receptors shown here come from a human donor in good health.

CDR3 DNA: TGTGCCAGCTCCCCTGGGACAGGGCCTAATTCACCCCTCCACTTT. Translated, it gives CASSPGTGPNSPLHF. The rearrangement joins TRBV18 to TRBJ1-6; 9 nucleotides line up with TRBD1. Trimming took 6 bases from V and 6 from J; bases not matched to a gene: 6. This CDR3 has 15 residues. Per germline, CDR1 KGHSH and CDR2 LQKENI.

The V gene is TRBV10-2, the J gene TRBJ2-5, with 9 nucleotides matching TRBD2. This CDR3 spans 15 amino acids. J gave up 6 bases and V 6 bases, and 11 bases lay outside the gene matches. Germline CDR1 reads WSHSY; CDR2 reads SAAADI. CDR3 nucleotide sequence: TGCGCCAGCAGCCCCTTTGTAGCGGGAGACAAGACCCAGTACTTC. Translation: CASSPFVAGDKTQYF.

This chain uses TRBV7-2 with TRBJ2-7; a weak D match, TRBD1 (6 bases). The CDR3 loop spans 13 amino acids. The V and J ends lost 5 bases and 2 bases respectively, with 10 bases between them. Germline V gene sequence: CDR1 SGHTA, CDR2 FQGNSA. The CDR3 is CASSPRQAYEQYF. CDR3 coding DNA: TGTGCCAGCAGCCCTAGACAGGCCTACGAGCAGTACTTC.

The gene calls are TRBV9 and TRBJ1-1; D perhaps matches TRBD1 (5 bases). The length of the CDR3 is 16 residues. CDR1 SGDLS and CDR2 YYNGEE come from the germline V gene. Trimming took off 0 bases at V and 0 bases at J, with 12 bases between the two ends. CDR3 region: CASSVGGRGLNTEAFF. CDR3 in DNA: TGTGCCAGCAGCGTAGGGGGAAGGGGATTGAACACTGAAGCTTTCTTT. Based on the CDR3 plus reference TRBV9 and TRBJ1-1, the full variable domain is DSGVTQTPKHLITATGQRVTLRCSPRSGDLSVYWYQQSLDQGLQFLIQYYNGEERAKGNILERFSAQQFPDLHSELNLSSLELGDSALYFCASSVGGRGLNTEAFFGQGTRLTVV.

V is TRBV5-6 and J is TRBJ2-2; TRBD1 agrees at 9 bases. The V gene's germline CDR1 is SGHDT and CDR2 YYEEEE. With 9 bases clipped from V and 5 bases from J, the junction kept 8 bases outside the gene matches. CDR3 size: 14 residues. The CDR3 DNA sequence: TGTGCCACCTCGACAGGGGGGTTAACCGGGGAGCTGTTTTTT. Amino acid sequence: CATSTGGLTGELFF.

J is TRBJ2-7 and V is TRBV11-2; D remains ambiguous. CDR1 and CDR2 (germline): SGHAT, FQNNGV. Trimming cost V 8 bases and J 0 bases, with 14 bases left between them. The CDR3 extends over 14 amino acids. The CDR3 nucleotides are TGTGCCAGCTTCCATCCCGAGGCCTCCTACGAGCAGTACTTC. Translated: CASFHPEASYEQYF.

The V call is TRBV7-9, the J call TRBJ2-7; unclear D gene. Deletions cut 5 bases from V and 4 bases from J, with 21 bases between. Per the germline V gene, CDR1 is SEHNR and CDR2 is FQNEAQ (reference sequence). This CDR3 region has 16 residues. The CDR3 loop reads CASSPPPRIGLYEQYF. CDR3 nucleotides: TGTGCCAGCAGCCCGCCCCCCAGGATAGGTCTATACGAGCAGTACTTC.

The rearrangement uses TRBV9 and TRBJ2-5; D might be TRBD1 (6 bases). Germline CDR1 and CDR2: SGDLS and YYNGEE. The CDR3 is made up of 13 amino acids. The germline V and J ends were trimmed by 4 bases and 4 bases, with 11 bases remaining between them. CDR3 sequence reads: CASSPRTVETQYF. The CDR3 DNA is TGTGCCAGCAGCCCACGGACAGTAGAGACCCAGTACTTC.

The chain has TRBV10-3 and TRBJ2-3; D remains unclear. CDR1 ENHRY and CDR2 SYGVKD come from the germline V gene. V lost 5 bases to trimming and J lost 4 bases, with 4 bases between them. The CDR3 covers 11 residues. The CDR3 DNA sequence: TGTGCCATCAGTCCAGCAGATACGCAGTATTTT. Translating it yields CAISPADTQYF.

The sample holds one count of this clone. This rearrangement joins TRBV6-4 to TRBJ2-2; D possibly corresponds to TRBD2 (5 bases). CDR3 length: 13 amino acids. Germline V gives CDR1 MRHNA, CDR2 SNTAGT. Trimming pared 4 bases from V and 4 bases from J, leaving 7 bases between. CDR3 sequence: CASSGGFTGELFF. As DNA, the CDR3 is TGTGCCAGCAGTGGAGGGTTCACCGGGGAGCTGTTTTTT.

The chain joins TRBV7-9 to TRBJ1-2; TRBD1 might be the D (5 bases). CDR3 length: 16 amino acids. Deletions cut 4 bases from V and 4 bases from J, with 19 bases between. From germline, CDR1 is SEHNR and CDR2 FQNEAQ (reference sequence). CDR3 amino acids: CASSSLDSPGGYGYTF. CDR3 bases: TGTGCCAGCAGCTCACTAGACAGCCCGGGAGGCTATGGCTACACCTTC.

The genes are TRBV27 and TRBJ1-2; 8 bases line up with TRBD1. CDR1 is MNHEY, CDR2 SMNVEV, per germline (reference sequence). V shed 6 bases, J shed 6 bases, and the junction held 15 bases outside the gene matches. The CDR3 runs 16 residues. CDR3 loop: CASRSSGGSRGNGYTF. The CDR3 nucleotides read TGTGCCAGCAGGTCCTCAGGGGGCTCAAGGGGCAATGGCTACACCTTC.

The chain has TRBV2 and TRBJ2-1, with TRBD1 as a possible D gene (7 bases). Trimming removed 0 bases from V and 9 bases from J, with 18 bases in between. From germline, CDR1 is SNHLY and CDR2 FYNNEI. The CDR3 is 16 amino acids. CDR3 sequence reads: CASSEARQGGVVEQFF. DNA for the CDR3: TGTGCCAGCAGTGAAGCGCGACAGGGAGGTGTAGTTGAGCAGTTCTTC.

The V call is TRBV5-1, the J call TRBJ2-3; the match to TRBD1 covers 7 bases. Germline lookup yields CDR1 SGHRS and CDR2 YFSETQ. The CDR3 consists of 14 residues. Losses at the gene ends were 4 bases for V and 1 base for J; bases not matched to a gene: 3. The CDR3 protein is CASSTGQRTDTQYF. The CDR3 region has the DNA TGCGCCAGCAGCACGGGACAGCGCACAGATACGCAGTATTTT.

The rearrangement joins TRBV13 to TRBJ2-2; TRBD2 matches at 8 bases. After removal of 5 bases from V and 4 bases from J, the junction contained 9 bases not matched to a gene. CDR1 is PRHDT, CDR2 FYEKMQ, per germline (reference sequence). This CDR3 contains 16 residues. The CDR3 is CASSAGGLVATGELFF. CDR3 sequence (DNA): TGTGCCAGCAGCGCGGGGGGACTAGTAGCCACCGGGGAGCTGTTTTTT.

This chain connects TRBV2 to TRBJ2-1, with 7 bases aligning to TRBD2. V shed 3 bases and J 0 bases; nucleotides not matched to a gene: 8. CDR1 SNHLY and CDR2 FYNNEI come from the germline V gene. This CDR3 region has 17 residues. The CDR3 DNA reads TGTGCCAGCAGTGATCCCAACAGCGGGACCTCCTACAATGAGCAGTTCTTC. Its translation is CASSDPNSGTSYNEQFF.

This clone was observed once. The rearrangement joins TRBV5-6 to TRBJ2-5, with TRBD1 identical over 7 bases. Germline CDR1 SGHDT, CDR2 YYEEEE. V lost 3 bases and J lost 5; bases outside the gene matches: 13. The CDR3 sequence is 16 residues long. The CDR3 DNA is TGTGCCAGCAGCTGGTTAGACAGGGCAAATTGGGAGACCCAGTACTTC. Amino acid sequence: CASSWLDRANWETQYF.

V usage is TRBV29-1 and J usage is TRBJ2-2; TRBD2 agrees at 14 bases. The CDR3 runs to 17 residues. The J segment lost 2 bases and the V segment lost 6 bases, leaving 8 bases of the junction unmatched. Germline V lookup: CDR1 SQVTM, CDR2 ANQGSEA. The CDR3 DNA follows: TGCAGCGTAACCGGGACTAGCGGGAGTAGAAACACCGGGGAGCTGTTTTTT. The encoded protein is CSVTGTSGSRNTGELFF.

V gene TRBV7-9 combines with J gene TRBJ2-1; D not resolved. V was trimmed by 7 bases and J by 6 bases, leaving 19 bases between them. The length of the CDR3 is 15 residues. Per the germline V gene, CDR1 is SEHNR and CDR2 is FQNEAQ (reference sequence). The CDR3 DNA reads TGTGCCAGCACCACACTAAACCCCCGGGTCAATGAGCAGTTCTTC. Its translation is CASTTLNPRVNEQFF.

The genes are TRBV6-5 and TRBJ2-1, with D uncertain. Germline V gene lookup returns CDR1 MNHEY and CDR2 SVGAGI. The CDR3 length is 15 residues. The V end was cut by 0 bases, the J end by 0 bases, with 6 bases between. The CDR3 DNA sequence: TGTGCCAGCAGTTACTCTCCTAGCTCCTACAATGAGCAGTTCTTC. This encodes CASSYSPSSYNEQFF.

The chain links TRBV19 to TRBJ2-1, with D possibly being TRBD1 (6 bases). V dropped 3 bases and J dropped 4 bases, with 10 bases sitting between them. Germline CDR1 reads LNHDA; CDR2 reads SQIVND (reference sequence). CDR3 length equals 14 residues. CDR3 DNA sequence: TGTGCCAGTAGTATGCGGACAGCTTACAATGAGCAGTTCTTC. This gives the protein CASSMRTAYNEQFF.

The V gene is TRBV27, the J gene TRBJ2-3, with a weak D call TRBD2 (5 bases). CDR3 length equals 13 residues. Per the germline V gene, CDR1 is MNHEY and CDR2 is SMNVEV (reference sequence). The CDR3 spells CRPLARGTYTQYF. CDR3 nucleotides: TGTCGACCCCTAGCTCGCGGCACGTATACGCAGTATTTT.

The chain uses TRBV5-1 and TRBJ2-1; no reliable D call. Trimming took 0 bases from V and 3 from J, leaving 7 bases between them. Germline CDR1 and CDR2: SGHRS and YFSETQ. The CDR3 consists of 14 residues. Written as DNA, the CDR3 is TGCGCCAGCAGCTTGGACAGAATCTACAATGAGCAGTTCTTC. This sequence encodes CASSLDRIYNEQFF.

The CDR3 region is CASSLGLAGAYEQYF. The CDR3 region has the DNA TGTGCCAGCAGCTTAGGACTAGCGGGAGCCTACGAGCAGTACTTC. V usage is TRBV7-6 and J usage is TRBJ2-7; 12 bases match TRBD2. Germline CDR1 is SGHVS and CDR2 is FNYEAQ. The CDR3 is made up of 15 amino acids. With V trimmed by 1 base and J by 2 bases, 0 bases remained unmatched.

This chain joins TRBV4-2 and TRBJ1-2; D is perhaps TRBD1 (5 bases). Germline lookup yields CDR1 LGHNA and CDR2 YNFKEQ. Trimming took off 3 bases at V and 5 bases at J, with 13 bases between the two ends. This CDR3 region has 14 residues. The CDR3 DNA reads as TGTGCCAGCAGCCAGGCCAGGGTACTTTATGGCTACACCTTC. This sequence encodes CASSQARVLYGYTF.

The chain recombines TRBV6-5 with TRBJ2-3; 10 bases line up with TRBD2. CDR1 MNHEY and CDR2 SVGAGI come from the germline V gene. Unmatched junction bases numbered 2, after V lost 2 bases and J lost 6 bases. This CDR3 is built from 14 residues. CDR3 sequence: CASSYTGLADTQYF. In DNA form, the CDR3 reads TGTGCCAGCAGTTACACGGGACTAGCGGATACGCAGTATTTT.

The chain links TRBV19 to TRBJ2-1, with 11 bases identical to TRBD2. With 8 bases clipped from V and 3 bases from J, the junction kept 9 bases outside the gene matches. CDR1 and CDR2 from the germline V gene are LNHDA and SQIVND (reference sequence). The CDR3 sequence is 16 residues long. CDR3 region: CASCTFGTSGYNEQFF. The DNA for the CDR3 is TGTGCCAGTTGTACCTTCGGGACTAGCGGCTACAATGAGCAGTTCTTC. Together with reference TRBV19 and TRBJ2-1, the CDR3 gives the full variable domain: DGGITQSPKYLFRKEGQNVTLSCEQNLNHDAMYWYRQDPGQGLRLIYYSQIVNDFQKGDIAEGYSVSREKKESFPLTVTSAQKNPTAFYLCASCTFGTSGYNEQFFGPGTRLTVL.

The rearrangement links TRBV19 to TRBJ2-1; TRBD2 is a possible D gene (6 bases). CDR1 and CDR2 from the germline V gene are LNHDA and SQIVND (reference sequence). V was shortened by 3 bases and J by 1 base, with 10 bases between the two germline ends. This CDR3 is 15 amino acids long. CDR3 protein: CASSMIGSSYNEQFF. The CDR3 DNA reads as TGTGCCAGTAGTATGATCGGGAGTTCCTACAATGAGCAGTTCTTC. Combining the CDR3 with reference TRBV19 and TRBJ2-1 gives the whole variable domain DGGITQSPKYLFRKEGQNVTLSCEQNLNHDAMYWYRQDPGQGLRLIYYSQIVNDFQKGDIAEGYSVSREKKESFPLTVTSAQKNPTAFYLCASSMIGSSYNEQFFGPGTRLTVL.

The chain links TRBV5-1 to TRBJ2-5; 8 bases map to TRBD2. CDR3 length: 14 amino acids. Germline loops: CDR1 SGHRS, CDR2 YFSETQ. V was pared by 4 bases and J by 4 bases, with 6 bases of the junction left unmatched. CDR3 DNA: TGCGCCAGCAGCCCCACCGCGGGGGGAGAGACCCAGTACTTC. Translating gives CASSPTAGGETQYF.

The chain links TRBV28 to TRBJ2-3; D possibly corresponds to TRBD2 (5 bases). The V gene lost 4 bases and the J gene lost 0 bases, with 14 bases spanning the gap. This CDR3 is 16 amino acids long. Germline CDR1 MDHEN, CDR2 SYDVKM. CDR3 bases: TGTGCCAGCAGTTCCTTGGGAGTCCTTAGCACAGATACGCAGTATTTT. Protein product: CASSSLGVLSTDTQYF.

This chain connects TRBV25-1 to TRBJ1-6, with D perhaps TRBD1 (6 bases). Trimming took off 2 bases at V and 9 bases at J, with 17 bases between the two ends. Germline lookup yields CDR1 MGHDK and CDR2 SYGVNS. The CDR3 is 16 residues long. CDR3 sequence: CASSELVGGLSSPLHF. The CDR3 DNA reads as TGTGCCAGCAGTGAACTGGTCGGGGGGCTTAGTTCACCCCTCCACTTT.

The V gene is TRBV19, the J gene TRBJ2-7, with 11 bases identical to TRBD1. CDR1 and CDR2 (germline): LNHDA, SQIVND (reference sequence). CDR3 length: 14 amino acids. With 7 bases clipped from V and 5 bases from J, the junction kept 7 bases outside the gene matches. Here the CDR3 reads CASKPGQGGNEQYF. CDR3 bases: TGTGCCAGTAAGCCGGGACAGGGGGGGAACGAGCAGTACTTC.